This TCR beta chain was identified during a study of T-cell reconstitution after alpha-beta-depleted transplantation in children. V lost 0 bases and J 0 bases, leaving 10 bases between the germline ends. Germline CDR1 is MNHEY and CDR2 is SVGAGI. The CDR3 spans 16 residues. This clonotype was seen at least ten times. Researchers prepared the TCRbeta library using unique molecular identifiers, the study reports. One entry per CDR3 protein, called by TCRdb with MiXCR from the PCR reads. The data hold approximately 250,000 distinct CDR3 sequences, with about 8.8% observed a single time. V usage is TRBV6-5 and J usage is TRBJ2-3; tentative D call: TRBD2 (6 bases). The sequenced sample was PBMCs from the stem cell graft donor, obtained from the stem cell graft. The TCR comes from a human donor who donated a stem cell graft to a child with SCID. The CDR3 region is CASSYSRLASTDTQYF. CDR3 nucleotide sequence: TGTGCCAGCAGTTACTCGCGCCTAGCGAGCACAGATACGCAGTATTTT.